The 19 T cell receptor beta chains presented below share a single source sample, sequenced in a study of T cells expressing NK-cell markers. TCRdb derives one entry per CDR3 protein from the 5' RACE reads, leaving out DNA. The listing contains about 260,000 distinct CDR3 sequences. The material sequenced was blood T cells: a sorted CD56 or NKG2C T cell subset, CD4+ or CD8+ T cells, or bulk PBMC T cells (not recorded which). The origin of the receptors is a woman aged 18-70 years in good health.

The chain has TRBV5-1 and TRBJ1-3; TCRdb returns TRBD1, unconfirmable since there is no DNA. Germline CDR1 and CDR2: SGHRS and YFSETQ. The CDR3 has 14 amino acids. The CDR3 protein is CASSPRTVGNTIYF.

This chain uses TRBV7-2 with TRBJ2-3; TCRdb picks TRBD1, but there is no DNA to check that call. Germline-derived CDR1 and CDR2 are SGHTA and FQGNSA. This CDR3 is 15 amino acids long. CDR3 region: CASSLNGGPGDTQYF.

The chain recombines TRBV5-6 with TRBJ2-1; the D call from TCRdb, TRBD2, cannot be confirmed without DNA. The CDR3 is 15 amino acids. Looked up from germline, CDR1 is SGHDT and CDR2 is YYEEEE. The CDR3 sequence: CASSFRLAGINEQFF.

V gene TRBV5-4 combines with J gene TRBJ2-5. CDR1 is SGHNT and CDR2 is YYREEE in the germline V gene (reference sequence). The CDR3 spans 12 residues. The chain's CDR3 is CASSLSEETQYF.

This CDR3 reads CASSEFTEGVTGELFF. V and J are TRBV25-1 and TRBJ2-2; TCRdb gives TRBD1 as the D gene, but with no DNA this cannot be confirmed. From germline, CDR1 is MGHDK and CDR2 SYGVNS. This CDR3 spans 16 amino acids.

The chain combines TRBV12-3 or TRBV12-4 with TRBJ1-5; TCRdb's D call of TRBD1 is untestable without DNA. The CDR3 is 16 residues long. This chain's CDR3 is CASSLRAWGSNQPQHF.

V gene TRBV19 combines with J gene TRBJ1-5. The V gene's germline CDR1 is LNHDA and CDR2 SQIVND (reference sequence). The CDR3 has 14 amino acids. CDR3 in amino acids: CASSMIGDAQPQHF.

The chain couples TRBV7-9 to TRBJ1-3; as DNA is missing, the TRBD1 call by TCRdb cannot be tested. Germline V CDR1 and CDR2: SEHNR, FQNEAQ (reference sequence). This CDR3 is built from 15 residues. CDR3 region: CASSLTRLSGNTIYF.

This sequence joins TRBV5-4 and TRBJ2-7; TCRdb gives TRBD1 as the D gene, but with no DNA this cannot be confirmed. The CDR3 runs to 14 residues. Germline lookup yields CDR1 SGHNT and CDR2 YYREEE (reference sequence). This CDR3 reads CASSLDGQGNEQYF.

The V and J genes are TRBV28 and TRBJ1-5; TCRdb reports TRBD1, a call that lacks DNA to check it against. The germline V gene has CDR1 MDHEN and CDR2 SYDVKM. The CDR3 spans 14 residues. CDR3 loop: CASRFQGGSQPQHF.

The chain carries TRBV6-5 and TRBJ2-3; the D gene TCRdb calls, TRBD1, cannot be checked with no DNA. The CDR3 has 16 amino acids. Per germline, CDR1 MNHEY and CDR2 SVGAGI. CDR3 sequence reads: CASSYGGGELADTQYF.

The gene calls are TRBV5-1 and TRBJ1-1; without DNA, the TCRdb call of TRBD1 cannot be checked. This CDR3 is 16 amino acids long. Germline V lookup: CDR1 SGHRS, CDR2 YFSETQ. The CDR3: CASRPPGAVMNTEAFF.

CDR3 region: CASSLRTPGQGKDEQFF. The chain has TRBV7-2 and TRBJ2-1; the TCRdb call, TRBD1, lacks DNA for checking. Germline loops: CDR1 SGHTA, CDR2 FQGNSA. The CDR3 loop spans 17 amino acids.

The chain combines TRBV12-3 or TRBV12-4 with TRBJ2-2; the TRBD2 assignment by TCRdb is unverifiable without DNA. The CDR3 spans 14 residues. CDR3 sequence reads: CASRTRESGGEVFF.

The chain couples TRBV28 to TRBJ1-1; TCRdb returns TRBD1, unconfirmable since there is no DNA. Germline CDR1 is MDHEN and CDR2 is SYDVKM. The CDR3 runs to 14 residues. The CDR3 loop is CASSDHRGVTDAFF.

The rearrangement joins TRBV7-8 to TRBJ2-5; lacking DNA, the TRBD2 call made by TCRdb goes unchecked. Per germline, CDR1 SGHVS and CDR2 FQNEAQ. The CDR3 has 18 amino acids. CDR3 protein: CASSAKTSGILYQETQYF.

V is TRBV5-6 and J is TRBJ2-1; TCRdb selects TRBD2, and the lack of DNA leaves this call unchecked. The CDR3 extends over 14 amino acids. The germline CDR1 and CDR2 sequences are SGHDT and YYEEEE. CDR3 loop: CASSRGYRGVEQFF.

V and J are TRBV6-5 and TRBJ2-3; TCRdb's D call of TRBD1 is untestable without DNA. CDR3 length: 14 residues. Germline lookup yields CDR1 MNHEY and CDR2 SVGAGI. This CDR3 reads CASSYPGETDTQYF.

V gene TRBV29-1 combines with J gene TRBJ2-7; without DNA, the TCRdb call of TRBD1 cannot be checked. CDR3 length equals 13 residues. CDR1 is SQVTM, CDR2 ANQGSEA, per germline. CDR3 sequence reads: CSVVVGHRYEQYF.